Shown below are 16 T cell receptor beta chains from a single sample sequenced in a study of CD4 T cells in relation to SARS-CoV-2 and coronaviruses. Their recognized antigens are unknown. The table came from immunoSEQ multiplex PCR; TCRdb's copy has only in-frame clones and leaves some out. The profile covers roughly 15,000 clones, with around 80% appearing a single time and 30% to 35% taken by the ten largest. CD4+ T cells from unexposed donors were obtained before the COVID-19 pandemic (2011-2018). CD4+ T cells were isolated from the cells after more than 8 days of culture. Sequencing was done on a sample of CD4+ T cells from PBMCs, cultured in vitro. The receptors come from a human donor in good health.

This chain links TRBV7-8 with TRBJ2-2; 9 nucleotides agree with TRBD1. Germline V gene lookup returns CDR1 SGHVS and CDR2 FQNEAQ. The length of the CDR3 is 17 residues. V lost 5 bases to trimming and J lost 6 bases; unmatched junction nucleotides: 13. This CDR3 is CASSIVVGTGSPGELFF. CDR3 sequence (DNA): TGTGCCAGCAGCATCGTCGTAGGGACAGGGTCCCCCGGGGAGCTGTTTTTT. Full variable domain (missing parts from reference TRBV7-8 and TRBJ2-2): GAGVSQSPRYKVAKRGQDVALRCDPISGHVSLFWYQQALGQGPEFLTYFQNEAQLDKSGLPSDRFFAERPEGSVSTLKIQRTQQEDSAVYLCASSIVVGTGSPGELFFGEGSRLTVL.

V usage is TRBV25-1 and J usage is TRBJ2-1, with 9 positions matching TRBD1. Germline V CDR1 and CDR2: MGHDK, SYGVNS. This CDR3 spans 17 amino acids. Losses at the gene ends were 2 bases for V and 8 bases for J; bases not matched to a gene: 13. The chain's CDR3 is CASSEQGQGLAVYEQFF. DNA of the CDR3: TGTGCCAGCAGTGAACAGGGACAGGGTCTAGCGGTCTATGAGCAGTTCTTC.

The chain combines TRBV4-3 with TRBJ1-3; D is possibly TRBD1 (6 bases). The CDR3 length is 14 residues. Germline V gene sequence: CDR1 LGHNA, CDR2 YSLEER. Trimming cost V 4 bases and J 3 bases, with 10 bases left between them. CDR3: CASSPQGYGNTIYF. CDR3 nucleotide sequence: TGCGCCAGCAGCCCACAGGGTTATGGAAACACCATATATTTT.

This chain joins TRBV18 and TRBJ1-6, with no clear D. The CDR3 totals 13 residues. The germline V gene encodes CDR1 KGHSH and CDR2 LQKENI. Trimming took 3 bases from V and 9 from J, leaving 9 bases between them. DNA of the CDR3: TGTGCCAGCTCACCTGGGGAGGGTTCACCCCTCCACTTT. This codes for CASSPGEGSPLHF.

The genes are TRBV19 and TRBJ2-1; perhaps TRBD2 as D (6 bases). V was shortened by 8 bases and J by 3 bases, with 11 bases between the two germline ends. CDR3 length: 13 residues. Germline assignment: CDR1 LNHDA and CDR2 SQIVND (reference sequence). CDR3 DNA sequence: TGTGCCAGTGGTCGGAGGGACTACAATGAGCAGTTCTTC. Residues: CASGRRDYNEQFF.

This chain uses TRBV27 with TRBJ2-3; 7 bases are shared with TRBD2. Trimming cost V 11 bases and J 4 bases; bases outside gene matches: 21. The CDR3 is 17 residues long. In germline, CDR1 is MNHEY, CDR2 SMNVEV (reference sequence). The CDR3 nucleotides read TGTGCCTCAGCAACCCATCGCGGGAGAGACCTCGCAGATACGCAGTATTTT. Residues: CASATHRGRDLADTQYF.

J is TRBJ2-1 and V is TRBV3-1 (or the pseudogene TRBV3-2); 9 bases are shared with TRBD2. From germline, CDR1 is LGHDT and CDR2 YNNKEL (reference sequence). The J segment lost 8 bases and the V segment lost 1 base, leaving 6 bases of the junction unmatched. The CDR3 contains 15 residues. The CDR3 sequence is CASSQARGGRDEQFF. CDR3 in DNA: TGTGCCAGCAGCCAAGCGCGGGGGGGCCGCGATGAGCAGTTCTTC.

The chain combines TRBV5-5 with TRBJ2-2; TRBD2 is a possible D gene (5 bases). V gave up 4 bases and J gave up 4 bases, with 14 bases separating them. The CDR3 has 15 residues. In germline, CDR1 is SGHKS, CDR2 YYEKEE (reference sequence). The CDR3 nucleotides are TGTGCCAGCAGCCCTACTAGTGCGGCCACCGGGGAGCTGTTTTTT. It specifies CASSPTSAATGELFF.

The genes are TRBV19 and TRBJ2-2, with 11 bases fitting TRBD1. Trimming took 6 bases from V and 5 from J; bases not matched to a gene: 8. This CDR3 has 16 residues. CDR1 and CDR2 from the germline V gene are LNHDA and SQIVND (reference sequence). CDR3 residues: CASSDRTGGSTGELFF. As DNA, the CDR3 is TGTGCCAGTAGCGATCGGACAGGGGGCAGTACCGGGGAGCTGTTTTTT.

As regards this clone: One junction end disagrees with the germline gene, perhaps due to a read error. This chain uses TRBV6-2 or TRBV6-3 with TRBJ2-3; D is perhaps TRBD1 (5 bases). CDR1 is MNHEY, CDR2 SVGEGT, per germline. This CDR3 is built from 12 residues. CDR3 region: CASSLVTGTQYF. CDR3 nucleotides: TGTGCCAGCAGTTTGGTCACAGGTACGCAGTATTTT.

The rearrangement joins TRBV7-9 to TRBJ2-4; D not certain. The germline V gene has CDR1 SEHNR and CDR2 FQNEAQ (reference sequence). The CDR3 spans 12 residues. V was cut by 1 base and J by 16 bases, with 14 bases left in between. CDR3 sequence (DNA): TGTGCCAGCAGCTTAGGAGTAGCCACCCCCTACTTC. This codes for CASSLGVATPYF.

The rearrangement joins TRBV18 to TRBJ2-1; a weak D match, TRBD1 (6 bases). Germline V gene sequence: CDR1 KGHSH, CDR2 LQKENI. V dropped 6 bases and J dropped 5 bases, with 11 bases sitting between them. The CDR3 is 13 amino acids. The CDR3, as DNA: TGTGCCAGCTCCCACGGACAGAACAATGAGCAGTTCTTC. It is translated as CASSHGQNNEQFF. Variable domain in full (rest from reference TRBV18 and TRBJ2-1): NAGVMQNPRHLVRRRGQEARLRCSPMKGHSHVYWYRQLPEEGLKFMVYLQKENIIDESGMPKERFSAEFPKEGPSILRIQQVVRGDSAAYFCASSHGQNNEQFFGPGTRLTVL.

The chain uses TRBV18 and TRBJ2-1; possible D gene TRBD1, 6 bases. The CDR3 runs to 17 residues. Germline V lookup: CDR1 KGHSH, CDR2 LQKENI. Trimming stripped 0 bases from V and 6 bases from J, with 18 bases between. The CDR3 spells CASSPPVRDRLVNEQFF. The CDR3 bases are TGTGCCAGCTCACCACCAGTCCGAGACAGGTTGGTCAATGAGCAGTTCTTC.

The V call is TRBV5-6, the J call TRBJ2-1; 16 positions match TRBD2. With V trimmed by 3 bases and J by 6 bases, 12 bases remained unmatched. The V gene's germline CDR1 is SGHDT and CDR2 YYEEEE. The length of the CDR3 is 19 residues. Written as DNA, the CDR3 is TGTGCCAGCAGCTCTCATGGAGGGGGACTAGCGGGGGGGAGCAATGAGCAGTTCTTC. This encodes CASSSHGGGLAGGSNEQFF. Full variable domain (remainder filled in from reference TRBV5-6 and TRBJ2-1): DAGVTQSPTHLIKTRGQQVTLRCSPKSGHDTVSWYQQALGQGPQFIFQYYEEEERQRGNFPDRFSGHQFPNYSSELNVNALLLGDSALYLCASSSHGGGLAGGSNEQFFGPGTRLTVL.

The genes are TRBV5-1 and TRBJ2-1, with 7 bases fitting TRBD1. CDR3 length: 15 amino acids. CDR1 is SGHRS, CDR2 YFSETQ, per germline. Trimming at V came to 4 bases and at J to 2 bases, leaving 6 bases not matched to a gene. The CDR3 protein is CASSVQGVTYNEQFF. Written as DNA, the CDR3 is TGCGCCAGCAGCGTCCAGGGGGTCACCTACAATGAGCAGTTCTTC.

The CDR3 nucleotides are TGTGCCAGCAGCTCCCTCACGAACACTGAAGCTTTCTTT. Translated, it gives CASSSLTNTEAFF. This rearrangement joins TRBV11-3 to TRBJ1-1; D is undetermined. In germline, CDR1 is SGHNT, CDR2 YENEEA. Trimming shortened V by 4 bases and J by 1 base, and 7 bases separated the two germline ends. The CDR3 has 13 residues.